Listed below are T cell receptor beta chains from one sample, sequenced in a study of somatic mutations in cytotoxic T cells in rheumatoid arthritis. The repertoire was sequenced with immunoSEQ multiplex PCR; TCRdb's copy has only in-frame clones and lacks some. In the table there are about 20,000 clones, approximately 80% of which are singletons. Sequenced: CD8+ T cells sorted from blood. All receptors come from an adult with rheumatoid arthritis. The CDR3 runs from the conserved cysteine through the conserved F or W. A D gene is named only where the DNA matches it firmly. Size is stated for part of the rows, as once, few or many counts, or as a class when the clone is expanded.

V,J,size,length,D,DNA,CDR3
TRBV9,TRBJ2-5,.,15,.,TGTGCCAGCAGCGAGAGTGGGGGCGGGCAAGAGACCCAGTACTTC,CASSESGGGQETQYF
TRBV13,TRBJ1-2,.,13,.,TGTGCCAGCAGCTCGGGACGGTCCTATGGCTACACCTTC,CASSSGRSYGYTF
TRBV9,TRBJ1-5,.,14,.,TGTGCCAGCAGCGTAGGGTCTAGCAATCAGCCCCAGCATTTT,CASSVGSSNQPQHF
TRBV4-1,TRBJ1-4,once,16,TRBD1,TGCGCCAGCAGCCAAGCACAACAGGGGGGGGATGAAAAACTGTTTTTT,CASSQAQQGGDEKLFF
TRBV18,TRBJ2-7,.,18,.,TGTGCCAGCTCACCACCGGCAGGGTCCTACTTCGGGTCCGACGAGCAGTACTTC,CASSPPAGSYFGSDEQYF
TRBV13,TRBJ1-1,.,12,.,TGTGCCAGCAGCTACCCACAGTCTGAAGCTTTCTTT,CASSYPQSEAFF
TRBV2,TRBJ1-6,.,14,.,TGTGCCAGCAGTGCAGGGTTTGATAATTCACCCCTCCACTTT,CASSAGFDNSPLHF
TRBV7-9,TRBJ2-2,.,11,.,TGTGCCAGCAGCTTACCCGGGGAGCTGTTTTTT,CASSLPGELFF
TRBV2,TRBJ1-6,few,13,.,TGTGCCAGCAGTGAAGCCGGATCTTCACCCCTCCACTTT,CASSEAGSSPLHF
TRBV7-9,TRBJ2-1,.,12,.,TGTGCCAGCAGCCCGGGTTCGGGTGAGCAGTTCTTC,CASSPGSGEQFF
TRBV11-2,TRBJ2-1,.,17,.,TGTGCCAGCAGCACCTCACAAGGTCCCCTGGGGTACAATGAGCAGTTCTTC,CASSTSQGPLGYNEQFF
TRBV7-2,TRBJ2-3,once,17,.,TGTGCCAGCAGCTCTCCGCGACTAGGACCTCCCTCCGATACGCAGTATTTT,CASSSPRLGPPSDTQYF
TRBV5-6,TRBJ2-2,few,13,.,TGTGCCAGCAGCTTGGGACACCCGCGGGAGCTGTTTTTT,CASSLGHPRELFF
TRBV2,TRBJ1-6,once,14,TRBD1,TGTGCCAGCAGTGGGGCAGGGGGCGATTCACCCCTCCACTTT,CASSGAGGDSPLHF
TRBV9,TRBJ2-3,.,13,.,TGTGCCAGCAAAGCCCCTAGGACAGATACGCAGTATTTT,CASKAPRTDTQYF
TRBV6-1,TRBJ2-7,.,14,.,TGTGCCGCAACGCCCCGGGACGGCTCCTACGAGCAGTACTTC,CAATPRDGSYEQYF
TRBV25-1,TRBJ2-7,few,15,.,TGTGCCAGCAGTGATACAGAGATAAGCTCCTACGAGCAGTACTTC,CASSDTEISSYEQYF
TRBV2,TRBJ2-4,.,16,TRBD2,TGTGCCAGCAGTGAAAGGCGCGGGGGGCCTAAAAACATTCAGTACTTC,CASSERRGGPKNIQYF
TRBV29-1,TRBJ2-1,.,11,.,TGCAGCGCCAACACCGGGACCGACGTGTTCTTC,CSANTGTDVFF
TRBV19,TRBJ1-5,.,15,.,TGTGCCAGTAGTATAGGGACAGCCAGCAATCAGCCCCAGCATTTT,CASSIGTASNQPQHF
TRBV21-1,TRBJ2-7,few,13,.,TGTGCCAGACCGACAGGGAAGTCCTACGAGCAGTACTTC,CARPTGKSYEQYF
TRBV10-3,TRBJ2-1,.,14,.,TGTGCCATCAGTGAAAACGACAGAGGGGATGAGCAGTTCTTC,CAISENDRGDEQFF
TRBV28,TRBJ2-2,.,12,.,TGTGCCAGCAGACAGGTCCCCGGGGAGCTGTTTTTT,CASRQVPGELFF
TRBV6-5,TRBJ2-7,.,14,TRBD1,TGTGCCAGCGGGACAGGCGGGAATCCCTACGAGCAGTACTTC,CASGTGGNPYEQYF
TRBV27,TRBJ1-2,.,14,.,TGTGCCAGCAGTATCGGACTCACTAACTATGGCTACACCTTC,CASSIGLTNYGYTF